This T cell receptor (beta chain) was sequenced in a study of Ad26.COV2.S vaccination and SARS-CoV-2 variants. Across the study: In the COV1001 trial, the donor was in the Ad26.COV2.S arm. Study observations and caveats: Breadth and depth estimates from TCRs may understate total T cell responses. A substantial breadth of spike-specific CD8+ and CD4+ T cell responses after vaccination has been reported.

As for treatment: 15 to 20 received Ad26.COV2.S at low or high dose, single or two shots; about 5 received placebo; per-sample allocation not given. Samples came from day 63 after the first vaccine or placebo injection. Clones were sequenced by immunoSEQ multiplex PCR, and TCRdb holds only the in-frame ones, with some missing. The sample holds around 300,000 clones, about 87% seen once. In regard to this clone: Its target is unknown.

The TCR originated in a person aged 18 to 65 who received the Ad26.COV2.S COVID-19 vaccine or a placebo. This specimen consisted of peripheral blood, obtained in a trial of Ad26.COV2.S vaccine versus placebo.

In DNA, the CDR3 is TGTGCCAGCGCAGGCTATGGCTACACCTTC. Translating gives CASAGYGYTF. The rearrangement uses TRBV12-3 or TRBV12-4 and TRBJ1-2; D ambiguous. Trimming removed 8 bases at V and 4 bases at J, with 5 bases between. This CDR3 comprises 10 residues.